One sample yielded the 8 T cell receptor beta chains listed below, sequenced in a study of T cells after yellow fever vaccination. MiXCR, run by TCRdb on the 5' RACE reads, gives a single entry per CDR3 protein. The data hold about 580,000 distinct CDR3 sequences, with about 17% observed a single time. Sequenced material: PBMCs, taken about 5 days after the first yellow fever vaccination. The receptors here all came from a man aged 18 to 29 who received the YFV17D yellow fever vaccine.

There are a few counts of this clonotype. V usage is TRBV28 and J usage is TRBJ2-5; tentative D call: TRBD2 (5 bases). This CDR3 is built from 16 residues. V lost 2 bases, J lost 2 bases, and 15 bases lay in between. The germline CDR1 and CDR2 sequences are MDHEN and SYDVKM. Here the CDR3 DNA reads TGTGCCAGCAGTTTAGGCACTTCTAGCTATCAAGAGACCCAGTACTTC. Protein product: CASSLGTSSYQETQYF.

The V gene is TRBV6-1, the J gene TRBJ2-7; TRBD2 is a possible D gene (6 bases). The CDR3 loop spans 13 amino acids. Deletions cut 2 bases from V and 5 bases from J, with 10 bases between. Germline assignment: CDR1 MNHNS and CDR2 SASEGT. CDR3 sequence (DNA): TGTGCCAGCAGTGAACCGGGACTCCACGAGCAGTACGTC. This translates into CASSEPGLHEQYV.

V and J are TRBV12-3 or TRBV12-4 and TRBJ2-5, with 7 positions matching TRBD2. The V segment lost 7 bases and the J segment 7 bases; nucleotides outside the gene matches: 12. The CDR3 runs to 14 residues. The CDR3 region is CASTLGAGEGTQYF. The CDR3 nucleotides are TGTGCCAGCACCCTTGGGGCGGGGGAGGGGACCCAGTACTTC.

V gene TRBV20-1 combines with J gene TRBJ2-7, with TRBD2 identical over 9 bases. CDR1 and CDR2 from the germline V gene are DFQATT and SNEGSKA (reference sequence). V lost 5 bases, J lost 2 bases, and 7 bases stayed unmatched. The CDR3 extends over 14 amino acids. The CDR3 nucleotides are TGCAGTGCTCCTATAGCGGGGGCAACCTACGAGCAGTACTTC. Translated: CSAPIAGATYEQYF.

J is TRBJ2-2 and V is TRBV5-5, with D perhaps being TRBD1 or TRBD2 (5 bases each). V was shortened by 2 bases and J by 1 base, with 15 bases between the two germline ends. This CDR3 has 17 amino acids. Germline CDR1 SGHKS, CDR2 YYEKEE (reference sequence). The CDR3 DNA is TGTGCCAGCAGCTTATCCCCGGGACGCCAGAACACCGGGGAGCTGTTTTTT. Translation gives CASSLSPGRQNTGELFF.

The chain has TRBV20-1 and TRBJ2-5; either TRBD1 or TRBD2 may supply D (5 bases each). The CDR3 totals 14 residues. CDR1 DFQATT and CDR2 SNEGSKA come from the germline V gene (reference sequence). Trimming took 5 bases from V and 4 from J, leaving 17 bases between them. CDR3 loop: CSARDGSMGETQYF. CDR3 sequence (DNA): TGCAGTGCTCGGGACGGCTCAATGGGAGAGACCCAGTACTTC.

This clonotype was counted at least ten times. CDR3 bases: TGTGCCAGCAGCCACACTGAAGCTTTCTTT. Protein: CASSHTEAFF. V and J are TRBV28 and TRBJ1-1; D not certain. The CDR3 length is 10 residues. The germline gives CDR1 MDHEN, CDR2 SYDVKM. Deletions cut 6 bases from V and 3 bases from J, with 2 bases between.

V is TRBV4-1 and J is TRBJ2-2; TRBD1 might be the D (6 bases). The CDR3 totals 14 residues. V was shortened by 2 bases and J by 5 bases, with 9 bases between the two germline ends. The germline CDR1 and CDR2 sequences are MGHRA and YSYEKL. The CDR3 loop reads CASSQTGFTGELFF. The CDR3 DNA follows: TGCGCCAGCAGCCAAACAGGGTTTACCGGGGAGCTGTTTTTT.